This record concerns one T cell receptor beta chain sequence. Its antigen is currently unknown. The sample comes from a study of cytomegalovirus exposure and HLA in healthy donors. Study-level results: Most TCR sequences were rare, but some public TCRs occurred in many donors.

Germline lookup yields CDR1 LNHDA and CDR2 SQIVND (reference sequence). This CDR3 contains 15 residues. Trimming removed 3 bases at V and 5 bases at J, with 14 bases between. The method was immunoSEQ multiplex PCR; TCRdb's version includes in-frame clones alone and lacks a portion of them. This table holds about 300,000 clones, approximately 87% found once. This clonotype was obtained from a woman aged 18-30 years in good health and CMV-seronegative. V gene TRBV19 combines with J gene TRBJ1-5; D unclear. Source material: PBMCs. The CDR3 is CASSMGSRRYQPQHF. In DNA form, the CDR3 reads TGTGCCAGTAGTATGGGGTCCCGGAGGTATCAGCCCCAGCATTTT.